The 32 T cell receptor beta chains listed next were all sequenced from one sample in a study of T-cell reconstitution after alpha-beta-depleted transplantation in children. Researchers prepared the TCRbeta library using unique molecular identifiers, the study reports. TCRdb ran MiXCR on the PCR reads and lists one entry per CDR3 protein. This table holds 280,000 or so distinct CDR3 sequences, 11% found once. The sequencing used peripheral blood, collected 180 days after TCRalphabeta/CD19-depleted stem cell transplant. The receptors here all came from a male patient aged 2 to 9 who had a stem cell transplant for chronic granulomatous disease, so the T cells may come from the graft donor.

This clonotype was counted at least ten times. The chain has TRBV7-9 and TRBJ2-1; weak D call: TRBD1 (6 bases). Looked up from germline, CDR1 is SEHNR and CDR2 is FQNEAQ (reference sequence). This CDR3 region has 11 residues. The CDR3 loop is CVAGDNNEQFF. As DNA, the CDR3 is TGTGTAGCCGGGGACAACAATGAGCAGTTCTTC.

This clonotype occurred a few times. V usage is TRBV6-5 and J usage is TRBJ2-6; D unclear. The CDR3 sequence is 16 residues long. Germline assignment: CDR1 MNHEY and CDR2 SVGAGI. V shed 2 bases and J shed 0 bases, with 8 bases lying between them. CDR3 nucleotide sequence: TGTGCCAGCAGTTACCAGCACAGCTCTGGGGCCAACGTCCTGACTTTC. Translated: CASSYQHSSGANVLTF.

Many counts were recorded for this clonotype. The rearrangement joins TRBV20-1 to TRBJ1-2; D not certain. This CDR3 region has 14 residues. The germline V and J ends were trimmed by 0 bases and 8 bases, with 16 bases remaining between them. Germline CDR1 is DFQATT and CDR2 is SNEGSKA (reference sequence). CDR3 sequence reads: CSARDRARLGGYTF. The CDR3, as DNA: TGCAGTGCTAGAGATCGGGCCAGGCTCGGAGGCTACACCTTC.

Many counts were recorded for this clonotype. V is TRBV20-1 and J is TRBJ1-1; D may be TRBD1 (6 bases). This CDR3 is 15 amino acids long. V was shortened by 6 bases and J by 6 bases, with 23 bases between the two germline ends. Per the germline V gene, CDR1 is DFQATT and CDR2 is SNEGSKA (reference sequence). CDR3 bases: TGCAGTGCCCCGGGCCCCCAGGGGTTTTTGGCTGAAGCTTTCTTT. This codes for CSAPGPQGFLAEAFF.

This clonotype was counted ten times or more. The CDR3 sequence: CAWSVNRGQKSTDTQYF. The CDR3 region has the DNA TGTGCCTGGAGTGTAAACCGGGGACAGAAGAGCACAGATACGCAGTATTTT. This chain joins TRBV30 and TRBJ2-3; 7 bases match TRBD1. Germline assignment: CDR1 GTSNPN and CDR2 SVGIG (reference sequence). This CDR3 is built from 17 residues. The J segment lost 0 bases and the V segment lost 0 bases, leaving 9 bases of the junction unmatched.

The sample holds many counts of this clonotype. The V and J genes are TRBV5-6 and TRBJ2-7; tentatively, D is TRBD2 (5 bases). Germline loops: CDR1 SGHDT, CDR2 YYEEEE. V lost 0 bases to trimming and J lost 0 bases, with 13 bases between them. The CDR3 is 16 residues long. CDR3 nucleotide sequence: TGTGCCAGCAGCTTGGTGGCGGGCCCAAGCTCCTACGAGCAGTACTTC. Amino acids: CASSLVAGPSSYEQYF. Looking up the rest from reference TRBV5-6 and TRBJ2-7 gives the full variable domain: DAGVTQSPTHLIKTRGQQVTLRCSPKSGHDTVSWYQQALGQGPQFIFQYYEEEERQRGNFPDRFSGHQFPNYSSELNVNALLLGDSALYLCASSLVAGPSSYEQYFGPGTRLTVT.

This clonotype was picked up many times. The V and J genes are TRBV12-3 or TRBV12-4 and TRBJ1-2, with D possibly TRBD1 on 6 matching bases. The CDR3 contains 14 residues. The germline V and J ends were trimmed by 7 bases and 4 bases, with 16 bases remaining between them. The CDR3 nucleotides read TGTGCCAGCAAACTAGAGACAGGCCTCTATGGCTACACCTTC. It specifies CASKLETGLYGYTF.

The table lists this clonotype with a few counts. The chain recombines TRBV20-1 with TRBJ2-2; D possibly corresponds to TRBD1 (5 bases). This CDR3 is 17 amino acids long. Germline V CDR1 and CDR2: DFQATT, SNEGSKA (reference sequence). Trimming shortened V by 0 bases and J by 3 bases, and 17 bases separated the two germline ends. The CDR3 sequence is CSARDFRGKTDTGELFF. Here the CDR3 DNA reads TGCAGTGCTAGAGACTTTAGGGGAAAAACTGACACCGGGGAGCTGTTTTTT.

A few counts support this clonotype. The chain employs TRBV18 and TRBJ2-5, with 7 bases lining up with TRBD1. The trim removed 0 bases at V and 3 bases at J, leaving 7 bases unmatched. Germline CDR1 KGHSH, CDR2 LQKENI. The CDR3 is 16 amino acids. CDR3 region: CASSPPIGQVEETQYF. The CDR3 region has the DNA TGTGCCAGCTCACCACCGATAGGACAGGTAGAAGAGACCCAGTACTTC. Full variable domain (outside the CDR3, taken from reference TRBV18 and TRBJ2-5): NAGVMQNPRHLVRRRGQEARLRCSPMKGHSHVYWYRQLPEEGLKFMVYLQKENIIDESGMPKERFSAEFPKEGPSILRIQQVVRGDSAAYFCASSPPIGQVEETQYFGPGTRLLVL.

A note on this clonotype: This may arise from a read error, as a much more abundant clone is one base away. The chain carries TRBV7-2 and TRBJ2-3, with D possibly matching TRBD2 (6 bases). The CDR3 runs 16 residues. Germline V gene sequence: CDR1 SGHTA, CDR2 FQGNSA. CDR3 protein: CSSSGGLTLSTDTQYF. The CDR3 nucleotides read TGTTCCAGCAGCGGAGGACTAACCCTTAGCACAGATACGCAGTATTTT.

Remarks on this clonotype: A read error may be the cause here, since a much bigger clone is one base away. Lacking the conserved final phenylalanine or tryptophan, this CDR3 likely reflects a read error. V usage is TRBV12-3 or TRBV12-4 and J usage is TRBJ2-6; D ambiguous. This CDR3 is built from 15 residues. The V gene lost 0 bases and the J gene lost 4 bases, with 7 bases spanning the gap. The CDR3 sequence: CASSLAPPGANVLTL. Here the CDR3 DNA reads TGTGCCAGCAGTTTAGCTCCTCCCGGGGCCAACGTCCTGACTCTC.

This clonotype was detected ten times or more. The chain has TRBV2 and TRBJ2-1; D remains ambiguous. V was pared by 2 bases and J by 7 bases, with 6 bases between. This CDR3 is built from 12 residues. Germline V gene lookup returns CDR1 SNHLY and CDR2 FYNNEI. The DNA of the CDR3 is TGTGCCAGCAGTGAATTTAAAAATGAGCAGTTCTTC. Translated: CASSEFKNEQFF.

This clonotype has a count of ten or more. This chain joins TRBV6-2 or TRBV6-3 and TRBJ2-7; 8 nucleotides agree with TRBD1. The ends lost 4 bases at V and 7 bases at J; junction bases unmatched: 12. Per germline, CDR1 MNHEY and CDR2 SVGEGT. The CDR3 consists of 15 residues. CDR3 loop: CASSSIGQGVREQYF. The DNA for the CDR3 is TGTGCCAGCAGTTCCATTGGACAGGGTGTGAGAGAGCAGTACTTC.

V usage is TRBV10-1 and J usage is TRBJ2-7; 12 positions match TRBD2. The CDR3 sequence is 16 residues long. CDR1 and CDR2 (germline): WNHNN, SYGVQD (reference sequence). After removal of 2 bases from V and 5 bases from J, the junction contained 7 bases not matched to a gene. CDR3 residues: CASSETLAGGPDEQYF. The CDR3, as DNA: TGCGCCAGCAGTGAGACTCTAGCGGGAGGGCCGGACGAGCAGTACTTC.

The chain uses TRBV19 and TRBJ2-5; D remains unclear. Trimming pared 9 bases from V and 1 base from J, leaving 12 bases between. This CDR3 has 13 amino acids. CDR1 is LNHDA and CDR2 is SQIVND in the germline V gene (reference sequence). CDR3 protein: CASRSASQETQYF. Written as DNA, the CDR3 is TGTGCCAGCAGGTCGGCTAGCCAAGAGACCCAGTACTTC.

The genes are TRBV20-1 and TRBJ2-3, with 8 bases matching TRBD2. This CDR3 is built from 20 residues. The germline V gene encodes CDR1 DFQATT and CDR2 SNEGSKA (reference sequence). Trimming took 0 bases from V and 4 from J; bases not matched to a gene: 21. The CDR3 sequence is CSAREKGLVGGYGRADTQYF. The DNA of the CDR3 is TGCAGTGCTAGAGAAAAGGGACTAGTGGGGGGGTATGGACGTGCAGATACGCAGTATTTT.

This chain joins TRBV2 and TRBJ2-7; 8 bases are a match to TRBD2. Germline V gene lookup returns CDR1 SNHLY and CDR2 FYNNEI. J was trimmed by 1 base and V by 11 bases; bases with no gene match: 22. The CDR3 length is 18 residues. CDR3 DNA: TGTGCCTTCTGTTTAGAGGTGATTGGCGGCGGGGGGTCCTACGAGCAGTACTTC. Its translation: CAFCLEVIGGGGSYEQYF.

This clonotype turned up a few times. J is TRBJ2-1 and V is TRBV6-1, with 11 bases fitting TRBD1. Germline V gene sequence: CDR1 MNHNS, CDR2 SASEGT. This CDR3 is built from 15 residues. The trim removed 6 bases at V and 6 bases at J, leaving 7 bases unmatched. In nucleotides, the CDR3 is TGTGCCAGCAGGAGAGGACAGGGGGCCTTCAATGAGCAGTTCTTC. This sequence encodes CASRRGQGAFNEQFF.

In this sample, this clonotype turned up many times. The chain is built from TRBV4-3 and TRBJ2-5; perhaps TRBD2 as D (7 bases). Germline values: CDR1 LGHNA, CDR2 YSLEER. This CDR3 has 17 amino acids. Trimming shortened V by 3 bases and J by 0 bases, and 17 bases separated the two germline ends. CDR3 sequence (DNA): TGCGCCAGCAGCCATGATCCAGGGGAGGGGTACCAAGAGACCCAGTACTTC. Amino acids: CASSHDPGEGYQETQYF.

This clonotype was counted many times. The gene calls are TRBV5-1 and TRBJ1-2; unclear D gene. CDR3 size: 13 residues. Germline CDR1 reads SGHRS; CDR2 reads YFSETQ. The V gene lost 0 bases and the J gene lost 4 bases, with 7 bases spanning the gap. Written as DNA, the CDR3 is TGCGCCAGCAGCTTGGAGGGTACCTATGGCTACACCTTC. Translated: CASSLEGTYGYTF.

Comments on this clonotype: The conserved final phenylalanine or tryptophan is absent from the CDR3, which likely points to a read error. CDR3 protein: CASSQDLTRSQYS. The CDR3 nucleotides read TGTGCCAGCAGCCAAGATCTAACCCGGTCCCAGTACTCC. The J gene is TRBJ2-5, the V gene TRBV4-2; no clear D gene. The length of the CDR3 is 13 residues. Per the germline V gene, CDR1 is LGHNA and CDR2 is YNFKEQ. V was trimmed by 0 bases and J by 9 bases, leaving 11 bases between them.

In this sample, this clonotype turned up many times. The rearrangement uses TRBV25-1 and TRBJ1-1; tentatively, D is TRBD1 (5 bases). The CDR3 spans 14 residues. Germline CDR1 is MGHDK and CDR2 is SYGVNS. V gave up 2 bases and J gave up 7 bases, with 14 bases separating them. For the CDR3, the DNA is TGTGCCAGCAGTGAAGAGGGGCTCCTCGTTGAAGCTTTCTTT. Protein product: CASSEEGLLVEAFF. Combining the CDR3 with reference TRBV25-1 and TRBJ1-1 gives the whole variable domain EADIYQTPRYLVIGTGKKITLECSQTMGHDKMYWYQQDPGMELHLIHYSYGVNSTEKGDLSSESTVSRIRTEHFPLTLESARPSHTSQYLCASSEEGLLVEAFFGQGTRLTVV.

About this clonotype: Being one base from a much bigger clone, this may be a read error. CDR3 residues: CTSSSTGGLDERGTQYF. DNA for the CDR3: TGCACCAGCAGCTCGACAGGGGGCCTAGACGAACGAGGTACGCAGTATTTT. The J gene is TRBJ2-3, the V gene TRBV5-1, with TRBD1 matching over 10 bases. CDR1 SGHRS and CDR2 YFSETQ come from the germline V gene. The CDR3 has 17 residues.

This clonotype was seen many times. The V gene is TRBV20-1, the J gene TRBJ2-5, with D possibly TRBD2 on 6 matching bases. Germline assignment: CDR1 DFQATT and CDR2 SNEGSKA (reference sequence). This CDR3 has 14 amino acids. The germline V and J ends were trimmed by 3 bases and 4 bases, with 15 bases remaining between them. In nucleotides, the CDR3 is TGCAGTGCTAGGGGACTGAGAGTTGGAGAGACCCAGTACTTC. This sequence encodes CSARGLRVGETQYF.

This clonotype has a count of ten or more. V gene TRBV9 combines with J gene TRBJ2-1; D uncertain. In germline, CDR1 is SGDLS, CDR2 YYNGEE. The germline V and J ends were trimmed by 3 bases and 7 bases, with 17 bases remaining between them. The CDR3 consists of 15 residues. CDR3 protein: CASSGTMGIGNEQFF. Written as DNA, the CDR3 is TGTGCCAGCAGCGGCACTATGGGGATAGGGAATGAGCAGTTCTTC.

This clonotype has at least ten counts. The V gene is TRBV9, the J gene TRBJ2-2; perhaps TRBD1 as D (6 bases). Deletions cut 0 bases from V and 5 bases from J, with 17 bases between. Per germline, CDR1 SGDLS and CDR2 YYNGEE. The CDR3 length is 17 residues. The CDR3 region is CASSVDLGQIITGELFF. The CDR3, as DNA: TGTGCCAGCAGCGTAGATTTAGGACAGATTATAACCGGGGAGCTGTTTTTT.

This clonotype has at least ten counts. V usage is TRBV14 and J usage is TRBJ2-3, with D perhaps matching TRBD2 (5 bases). The CDR3 length is 15 residues. V was pared by 4 bases and J by 2 bases, with 13 bases between. Germline V gene data show CDR1 as SGHDN and CDR2 as FVKESK. The CDR3 DNA is TGTGCCAGCAGCCCCACACCGGGGAACACAGATACGCAGTATTTT. It encodes CASSPTPGNTDTQYF.

This clonotype was counted at least ten times. The chain links TRBV20-1 to TRBJ2-7, with D tentatively TRBD1 (7 bases). The length of the CDR3 is 14 residues. Germline V gene data show CDR1 as DFQATT and CDR2 as SNEGSKA (reference sequence). The V end lost 6 bases, the J end lost 3 bases, and 18 bases lay between the germline ends. The CDR3 sequence: CSAIPGQTSYEQYF. CDR3 DNA: TGCAGTGCGATCCCGGGACAGACTAGCTACGAGCAGTACTTC.

This clonotype showed up many times. The genes are TRBV12-3 or TRBV12-4 and TRBJ2-1; the match to TRBD2 covers 13 bases. Unmatched junction bases numbered 5, after V lost 5 bases and J lost 4 bases. The CDR3 spans 16 residues. The CDR3 nucleotides read TGTGCCAGCAGTGCCCTACTAGCGGGAGGGTACAATGAGCAGTTCTTC. Translation gives CASSALLAGGYNEQFF.

This clonotype was recorded at least ten times. The chain couples TRBV9 to TRBJ2-7, with 8 bases lining up with TRBD1. The CDR3 sequence is 14 residues long. Germline V CDR1 and CDR2: SGDLS, YYNGEE. The J segment lost 4 bases and the V segment lost 0 bases, leaving 3 bases of the junction unmatched. The CDR3 DNA reads TGTGCCAGCAGCGTAGGACGGGACAGGTACGAGCAGTACTTC. Translated, it gives CASSVGRDRYEQYF.

The sample holds many counts of this clonotype. This chain links TRBV20-1 with TRBJ2-7; no clear D. From germline, CDR1 is DFQATT and CDR2 SNEGSKA (reference sequence). This CDR3 contains 12 residues. V was pared by 2 bases and J by 0 bases, with 5 bases between. CDR3: CSARPPSYEQYF. The CDR3, as DNA: TGCAGTGCTAGACCACCCTCCTACGAGCAGTACTTC.

This clonotype was seen repeatedly, ten times or more. J is TRBJ2-7 and V is TRBV3-1, with 10 bases aligning to TRBD2. From germline, CDR1 is LGHDT and CDR2 YNNKEL (reference sequence). With V trimmed by 1 base and J by 5 bases, 5 bases remained unmatched. The CDR3 is made up of 15 amino acids. CDR3 amino acids: CASSQGLAGTHEQYF. CDR3 DNA sequence: TGTGCCAGCAGCCAAGGACTAGCGGGTACCCACGAGCAGTACTTC.